Below are 28 T cell receptor beta chains sequenced from a single sample in a study of OX40 agonist ivuxolimab in advanced cancers. Measured with immunoSEQ multiplex PCR; TCRdb has only the in-frame clones, and not every one. The sample has roughly 100,000 clones, around 90% seen once. Material: CD4+ or CD8+ T cells sorted from blood, obtained in a trial of the OX40 agonist ivuxolimab. These receptor sequences come from an adult with an advanced solid tumor such as melanoma, head and neck, liver or kidney cancer.

The gene calls are TRBV29-1 and TRBJ2-7, with D perhaps TRBD1 (6 bases). Germline V CDR1 and CDR2: SQVTM, ANQGSEA. The CDR3 loop spans 12 amino acids. Trimming left V 6 bases short and J 2 bases short, with 11 bases between. The CDR3 region is CSVSQGTYEQYF. Here the CDR3 DNA reads TGCAGCGTCTCACAGGGTACCTACGAGCAGTACTTC.

V gene TRBV9 combines with J gene TRBJ2-2, with 9 nucleotides matching TRBD2. With 0 bases clipped from V and 1 base from J, the junction kept 1 base outside the gene matches. This CDR3 is 16 amino acids long. Per germline, CDR1 SGDLS and CDR2 YYNGEE. The CDR3 region is CASSVGSGGNTGELFF. The DNA of the CDR3 is TGTGCCAGCAGCGTAGGTAGCGGGGGGAACACCGGGGAGCTGTTTTTT.

The genes are TRBV2 and TRBJ1-5; a weak D match, TRBD1 (5 bases). This CDR3 has 12 residues. Trimming removed 7 bases from V and 4 bases from J, with 8 bases in between. Germline CDR1 is SNHLY and CDR2 is FYNNEI. In DNA, the CDR3 is TGTGCCAGCAAATCAGGGAATCAGCCCCAGCATTTT. This gives the protein CASKSGNQPQHF. Drawing the rest from reference TRBV2 and TRBJ1-5, the complete variable domain is EPEVTQTPSHQVTQMGQEVILRCVPISNHLYFYWYRQILGQKVEFLVSFYNNEISEKSEIFDDQFSVERPDGSNFTLKIRSTKLEDSAMYFCASKSGNQPQHFGDGTRLSIL.

The chain recombines TRBV5-4 with TRBJ2-5; no firm D call. Looked up from germline, CDR1 is SGHNT and CDR2 is YYREEE (reference sequence). The CDR3 spans 16 residues. Trimming left V 0 bases short and J 2 bases short, with 14 bases between. The CDR3 DNA sequence: TGTGCCAGCAGCTTGGCACCCGGCCAAGGTCAAGAGACCCAGTACTTC. Protein product: CASSLAPGQGQETQYF.

V gene TRBV9 combines with J gene TRBJ1-1; D possibly corresponds to TRBD1 (6 bases). Trimming shortened V by 4 bases and J by 7 bases, and 20 bases separated the two germline ends. The CDR3 covers 15 residues. In germline, CDR1 is SGDLS, CDR2 YYNGEE. The CDR3 region is CASSKLGRGHVEAFF. The CDR3 region has the DNA TGTGCCAGCAGCAAACTGGGCAGGGGACACGTTGAAGCTTTCTTT. Supplemented by reference TRBV9 and TRBJ1-1, the full variable domain reads DSGVTQTPKHLITATGQRVTLRCSPRSGDLSVYWYQQSLDQGLQFLIQYYNGEERAKGNILERFSAQQFPDLHSELNLSSLELGDSALYFCASSKLGRGHVEAFFGQGTRLTVV.

The chain has TRBV25-1 and TRBJ2-5; 10 bases line up with TRBD1. CDR1 MGHDK and CDR2 SYGVNS come from the germline V gene. J was trimmed by 0 bases and V by 9 bases; bases with no gene match: 10. This CDR3 spans 16 amino acids. The CDR3 reads CARTDRTGGNQETQYF. CDR3 bases: TGTGCCAGGACCGACCGGACAGGGGGGAACCAAGAGACCCAGTACTTC.

The gene calls are TRBV28 and TRBJ2-7; possible D gene TRBD2, 5 bases. Per the germline V gene, CDR1 is MDHEN and CDR2 is SYDVKM. V dropped 7 bases and J dropped 2 bases, with 15 bases sitting between them. This CDR3 has 14 amino acids. The CDR3 coding sequence is TGTGCCAGCAAATCGGGCGGGCCCACCTACGAGCAGTACTTC. Translation gives CASKSGGPTYEQYF. Based on the CDR3 plus reference TRBV28 and TRBJ2-7, the full variable domain is DVKVTQSSRYLVKRTGEKVFLECVQDMDHENMFWYRQDPGLGLRLIYFSYDVKMKEKGDIPEGYSVSREKKERFSLILESASTNQTSMYLCASKSGGPTYEQYFGPGTRLTVT.

This clone was observed a handful of times. This rearrangement joins TRBV5-4 to TRBJ2-7; 7 nucleotides agree with TRBD1. The germline CDR1 and CDR2 sequences are SGHNT and YYREEE (reference sequence). This CDR3 has 15 amino acids. V shed 4 bases, J shed 0 bases, and the junction held 7 bases outside the gene matches. DNA for the CDR3: TGTGCCAGCAGCCCCGGACAGGTGCTCTCCTACGAGCAGTACTTC. Translated, it gives CASSPGQVLSYEQYF.

The CDR3 sequence is CASSPRGLQKGETQYF. CDR3 bases: TGTGCCAGCAGCCCCCGGGGACTCCAGAAAGGAGAGACCCAGTACTTC. The chain uses TRBV9 and TRBJ2-5; perhaps TRBD2 as D (6 bases). The V end was cut by 4 bases, the J end by 4 bases, with 20 bases between. Germline V CDR1 and CDR2: SGDLS, YYNGEE. This CDR3 spans 16 amino acids.

The chain is built from TRBV6-5 and TRBJ2-7; D not certain. The CDR3 is made up of 14 amino acids. The V end lost 0 bases, the J end lost 2 bases, and 8 bases lay between the germline ends. The V gene's germline CDR1 is MNHEY and CDR2 SVGAGI. This CDR3 is CASSYSSLAYEQYF. The CDR3 DNA follows: TGTGCCAGCAGTTACTCGTCTCTAGCCTACGAGCAGTACTTC.

V gene TRBV4-3 combines with J gene TRBJ2-3; D is unclear. The CDR3 length is 14 residues. The V and J ends lost 0 bases and 0 bases respectively, with 4 bases between them. Germline V CDR1 and CDR2: LGHNA, YSLEER. The DNA of the CDR3 is TGCGCCAGCAGCCAAGATTCTAGCACAGATACGCAGTATTTT. Its translation is CASSQDSSTDTQYF.

This clone was seen once. Other DNA variants within this sample encode the same CDR3. The chain couples TRBV27 to TRBJ2-3; perhaps TRBD2 as D (5 bases). The CDR3 sequence is 14 residues long. The ends were cut back, 2 bases at V and 2 bases at J, with 8 bases in the middle. Germline-derived CDR1 and CDR2 are MNHEY and SMNVEV (reference sequence). CDR3 sequence (DNA): TGTGCCAGCAGTTTACGGGATAACACAGATACGCAGTATTTT. It yields the protein CASSLRDNTDTQYF.

The genes are TRBV7-3 and TRBJ2-2, with D possibly being TRBD2 (6 bases). V gave up 2 bases and J gave up 4 bases, with 11 bases separating them. The germline V gene has CDR1 SGHTA and CDR2 FQGTGA. This CDR3 region has 15 residues. CDR3 loop: CASSLWGRTTGELFF. DNA for the CDR3: TGTGCCAGCAGCTTATGGGGGAGGACCACCGGGGAGCTGTTTTTT.

The chain couples TRBV29-1 to TRBJ1-3; no clear D gene. From germline, CDR1 is SQVTM and CDR2 ANQGSEA. The CDR3 is 13 residues long. Trimming removed 7 bases at V and 0 bases at J, with 10 bases between. CDR3 loop: CSAVQVSGNTIYF. The CDR3 DNA sequence: TGCAGCGCCGTACAAGTCTCTGGAAACACCATATATTTT. The whole variable domain, filled in from reference TRBV29-1 and TRBJ1-3, reads SAVISQKPSRDICQRGTSLTIQCQVDSQVTMMFWYRQQPGQSLTLIATANQGSEATYESGFVIDKFPISRPNLTFSTLTVSNMSPEDSSIYLCSAVQVSGNTIYFGEGSWLTVV.

This clone was picked up one time. This rearrangement joins TRBV7-2 to TRBJ1-2; no firm D call. The CDR3 runs to 15 residues. The germline V and J ends were trimmed by 1 base and 0 bases, with 9 bases remaining between them. Germline V gene sequence: CDR1 SGHTA, CDR2 FQGNSA. The CDR3 nucleotides are TGTGCCAGCAGCTTAGATAGGGTTGCTAACTATGGCTACACCTTC. It specifies CASSLDRVANYGYTF. Full variable domain (outside the CDR3, taken from reference TRBV7-2 and TRBJ1-2): GAGVSQSPSNKVTEKGKDVELRCDPISGHTALYWYRQSLGQGLEFLIYFQGNSAPDKSGLPSDRFSAERTGGSVSTLTIQRTQQEDSAVYLCASSLDRVANYGYTFGSGTRLTVV.

This sequence joins TRBV5-1 and TRBJ1-1, with D perhaps matching TRBD1 (5 bases). The V end lost 4 bases, the J end lost 1 base, and 11 bases lay between the germline ends. This CDR3 spans 14 amino acids. Germline CDR1 and CDR2: SGHRS and YFSETQ. The CDR3 reads CASSGTAANTEAFF. The DNA for the CDR3 is TGCGCCAGCAGCGGGACCGCCGCGAACACTGAAGCTTTCTTT.

The chain is built from TRBV11-3 and TRBJ2-1; weak D call: TRBD2 (6 bases). Germline V gives CDR1 SGHNT, CDR2 YENEEA. V shed 3 bases and J shed 7 bases, with 16 bases lying between them. The CDR3 contains 15 residues. The CDR3 reads CASSLGGVGLNEQFF. In DNA form, the CDR3 reads TGTGCCAGCAGCTTGGGGGGAGTGGGGCTAAATGAGCAGTTCTTC.

This chain joins TRBV7-2 and TRBJ2-7; D gene uncertain. Deletions cut 4 bases from V and 1 base from J, with 11 bases between. Germline assignment: CDR1 SGHTA and CDR2 FQGNSA. This CDR3 has 14 amino acids. The CDR3 DNA follows: TGTGCCAGCAGCTCGGTCAAGGAATCCTACGAGCAGTACTTC. It is translated as CASSSVKESYEQYF.

CDR3 coding DNA: TGCGCCAGCAGCCCGACTAGTACCTCCTACAATGAGCAGTTCTTC. This gives the protein CASSPTSTSYNEQFF. The chain joins TRBV5-1 to TRBJ2-1, with D possibly TRBD2 on 6 matching bases. This CDR3 has 15 amino acids. The germline CDR1 and CDR2 sequences are SGHRS and YFSETQ. The V end lost 4 bases, the J end lost 0 bases, and 11 bases lay between the germline ends.

The chain combines TRBV7-2 with TRBJ2-1, with D unclear. The CDR3 runs to 16 residues. The V and J ends lost 0 bases and 2 bases respectively, with 11 bases between them. Germline V lookup: CDR1 SGHTA, CDR2 FQGNSA. CDR3 DNA: TGTGCCAGCAGCTTAGCGGCCCCCCTTCCCTACAATGAGCAGTTCTTC. This sequence encodes CASSLAAPLPYNEQFF.

This chain connects TRBV6-5 to TRBJ2-6; D uncertain. V lost 2 bases and J lost 0, with 5 bases in between. The CDR3 sequence is 15 residues long. Germline CDR1 and CDR2: MNHEY and SVGAGI. The CDR3 region is CASSYRISGANVLTF. CDR3 nucleotide sequence: TGTGCCAGCAGTTACCGGATCTCTGGGGCCAACGTCCTGACTTTC.

This clone occurred a few times. CDR3 amino acids: CATSRVYRGTGELFF. For the CDR3, the DNA is TGTGCCACCAGCAGAGTATACAGGGGTACCGGGGAGCTGTTTTTT. V and J are TRBV15 and TRBJ2-2; 7 bases map to TRBD1. CDR3 length: 15 residues. Per germline, CDR1 LNHNV and CDR2 YYDKDF (reference sequence). V shed 1 base and J 5 bases; nucleotides not matched to a gene: 4. Variable domain in full (rest from reference TRBV15 and TRBJ2-2): DAMVIQNPRYQVTQFGKPVTLSCSQTLNHNVMYWYQQKSSQAPKLLFHYYDKDFNNEADTPDNFQSRRPNTSFCFLDIRSPGLGDTAMYLCATSRVYRGTGELFFGEGSRLTVL.

V usage is TRBV6-6 and J usage is TRBJ2-1; the match to TRBD2 covers 7 bases. Germline CDR1 reads MNHNY; CDR2 reads SVGAGI (reference sequence). The junction had 14 bases not matched to a gene; V was cut back by 7 bases and J by 8 bases. There are 15 residues in the CDR3. CDR3 loop: CASTFGGSGRDEQFF. CDR3 nucleotide sequence: TGTGCCAGCACTTTTGGGGGTAGCGGGCGCGATGAGCAGTTCTTC.

The chain has TRBV9 and TRBJ2-7; 10 bases match TRBD1. The junction had 5 bases not matched to a gene; V was cut back by 0 bases and J by 5 bases. CDR1 is SGDLS, CDR2 YYNGEE, per germline. The CDR3 runs to 15 residues. CDR3 bases: TGTGCCAGCAGCGTAGCGGGACAGGGGTGGAACGAGCAGTACTTC. Amino acid sequence: CASSVAGQGWNEQYF.

V is TRBV9 and J is TRBJ2-5; TRBD2 is a possible D gene (6 bases). V was pared by 0 bases and J by 5 bases, with 17 bases between. Germline assignment: CDR1 SGDLS and CDR2 YYNGEE. The CDR3 has 16 amino acids. CDR3 sequence: CASSVAGGVAGETQYF. The CDR3 DNA is TGTGCCAGCAGCGTAGCAGGAGGGGTGGCAGGCGAGACCCAGTACTTC.

This rearrangement joins TRBV7-4 to TRBJ2-5; D gene uncertain. Germline CDR1 reads SGHVT; CDR2 reads SQSDAQ. CDR3 length: 10 residues. Between the trimmed V and J ends, which lost 4 bases and 9 bases, there was a span of 6 bases. The CDR3 sequence: CASSSPSQYF. Here the CDR3 DNA reads TGTGCCAGCAGCTCCCCTTCCCAGTACTTC. Full variable domain (rest looked up from reference TRBV7-4 and TRBJ2-5): GAGVSQSPRYKVAKRGRDVALRCDSISGHVTLYWYRQTLGQGSEVLTYSQSDAQRDKSGRPSGRFSAERPERSVSTLKIQRTEQGDSAVYLCASSSPSQYFGPGTRLLVL.

The chain joins TRBV29-1 to TRBJ2-1; 9 bases match TRBD2. V lost 0 bases, J lost 5 bases, and 8 bases stayed unmatched. The CDR3 runs to 16 residues. Germline values: CDR1 SQVTM, CDR2 ANQGSEA. The CDR3 nucleotides read TGCAGCGTTGAAGATGCCGGACTAGCGAGGCACAATGAGCAGTTCTTC. Its protein is CSVEDAGLARHNEQFF.

The rearrangement uses TRBV5-5 and TRBJ2-7; D gene unclear. Trimming took 6 bases from V and 0 from J, leaving 10 bases between them. From germline, CDR1 is SGHKS and CDR2 YYEKEE (reference sequence). CDR3 length: 13 amino acids. The CDR3 DNA follows: TGTGCCAGCATCCTCGATGGCTCCTACGAGCAGTACTTC. Amino acid sequence: CASILDGSYEQYF. The full variable domain, with the rest looked up from reference TRBV5-5 and TRBJ2-7, is DAGVTQSPTHLIKTRGQQVTLRCSPISGHKSVSWYQQVLGQGPQFIFQYYEKEERGRGNFPDRFSARQFPNYSSELNVNALLLGDSALYLCASILDGSYEQYFGPGTRLTVT.